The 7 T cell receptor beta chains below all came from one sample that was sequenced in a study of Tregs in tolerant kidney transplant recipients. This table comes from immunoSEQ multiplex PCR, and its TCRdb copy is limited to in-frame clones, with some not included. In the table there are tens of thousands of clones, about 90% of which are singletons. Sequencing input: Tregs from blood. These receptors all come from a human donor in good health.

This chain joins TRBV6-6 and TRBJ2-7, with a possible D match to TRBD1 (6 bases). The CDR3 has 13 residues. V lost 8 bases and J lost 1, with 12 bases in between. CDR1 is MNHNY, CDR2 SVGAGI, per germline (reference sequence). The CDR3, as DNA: TGTGCCAGCCGGACAGCCTATTCCTACGAGCAGTACTTC. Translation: CASRTAYSYEQYF.

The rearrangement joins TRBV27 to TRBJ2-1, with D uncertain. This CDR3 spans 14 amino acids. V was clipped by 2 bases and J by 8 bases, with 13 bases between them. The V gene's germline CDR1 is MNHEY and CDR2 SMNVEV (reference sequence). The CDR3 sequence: CASSLIGSSHEQFF. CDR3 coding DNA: TGTGCCAGCAGTTTAATCGGTTCCAGCCATGAGCAGTTCTTC.

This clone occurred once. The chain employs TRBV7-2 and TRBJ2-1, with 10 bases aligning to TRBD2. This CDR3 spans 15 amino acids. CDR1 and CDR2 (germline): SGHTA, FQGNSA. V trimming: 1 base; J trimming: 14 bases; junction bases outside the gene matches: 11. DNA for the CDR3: TGTGCCAGCAGCTTAGGAGGGGCCGGGACTAGCGCGAAGTTCTTC. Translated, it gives CASSLGGAGTSAKFF. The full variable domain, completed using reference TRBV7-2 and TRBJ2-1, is GAGVSQSPSNKVTEKGKDVELRCDPISGHTALYWYRQSLGQGLEFLIYFQGNSAPDKSGLPSDRFSAERTGGSVSTLTIQRTQQEDSAVYLCASSLGGAGTSAKFFGPGTRLTVL.

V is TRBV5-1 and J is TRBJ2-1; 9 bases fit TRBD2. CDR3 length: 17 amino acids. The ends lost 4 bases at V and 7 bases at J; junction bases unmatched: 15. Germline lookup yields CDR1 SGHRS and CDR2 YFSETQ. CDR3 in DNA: TGCGCCAGCAGCCCGGACGATATAGCGGGGGCAAGGAATGAGCAGTTCTTC. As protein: CASSPDDIAGARNEQFF.

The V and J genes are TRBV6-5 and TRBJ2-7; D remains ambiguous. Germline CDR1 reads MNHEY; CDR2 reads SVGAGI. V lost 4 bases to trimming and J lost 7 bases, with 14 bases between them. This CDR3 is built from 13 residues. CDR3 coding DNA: TGTGCCAGCAGTTCCTCGCCGCCCCCGGAGCAGTACTTC. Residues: CASSSSPPPEQYF.

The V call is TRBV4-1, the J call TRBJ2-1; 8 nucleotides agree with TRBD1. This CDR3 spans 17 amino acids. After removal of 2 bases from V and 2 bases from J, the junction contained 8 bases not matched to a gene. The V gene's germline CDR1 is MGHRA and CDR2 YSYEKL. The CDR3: CASSQPRGQAPYNEQFF. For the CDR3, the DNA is TGCGCCAGCAGCCAACCCAGGGGGCAGGCCCCCTACAATGAGCAGTTCTTC.

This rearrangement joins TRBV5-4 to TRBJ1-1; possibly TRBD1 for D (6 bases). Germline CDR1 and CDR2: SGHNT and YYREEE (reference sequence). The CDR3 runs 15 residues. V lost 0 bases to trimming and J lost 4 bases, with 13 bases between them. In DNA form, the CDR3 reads TGTGCCAGCAGCTTGGAGTGGGGGGGCGGCACTGAAGCTTTCTTT. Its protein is CASSLEWGGGTEAFF.